One sample yielded the 26 T cell receptor beta chains listed below, sequenced in a study of cytomegalovirus exposure and HLA in healthy donors. Vbeta (60) and Jbeta (13) primers were used in the PCR. The method was immunoSEQ multiplex PCR; TCRdb's version includes in-frame clones alone and lacks a portion of them. The table lists about 65,000 clones, approximately 67% of them singletons. Sequencing was carried out using PBMCs. The origin of the receptors is a man aged 30 to 39 in good health and CMV-seronegative.

The chain combines TRBV2 with TRBJ2-1; tentative D call: TRBD2 (7 bases). Trimming stripped 3 bases from V and 9 bases from J, with 27 bases between. Germline V gene data show CDR1 as SNHLY and CDR2 as FYNNEI. This CDR3 has 18 amino acids. The CDR3 bases are TGTGCCAGCAGTGAGTCCACTTTCCCGAGGGGGGGGCGAGGTGAGCAGTTCTTC. Translation gives CASSESTFPRGGRGEQFF. The full variable domain, its missing parts supplied by reference TRBV2 and TRBJ2-1, is EPEVTQTPSHQVTQMGQEVILRCVPISNHLYFYWYRQILGQKVEFLVSFYNNEISEKSEIFDDQFSVERPDGSNFTLKIRSTKLEDSAMYFCASSESTFPRGGRGEQFFGPGTRLTVL.

The gene calls are TRBV7-2 and TRBJ2-5, with D tentatively TRBD2 (6 bases). Germline V lookup: CDR1 SGHTA, CDR2 FQGNSA. V gave up 5 bases and J gave up 2 bases, with 12 bases separating them. The CDR3 is 14 residues long. The CDR3 loop reads CASSPIRGQETQYF. The DNA of the CDR3 is TGTGCCAGCAGCCCAATACGGGGGCAAGAGACCCAGTACTTC.

The chain links TRBV6-1 to TRBJ1-6; 8 bases fit TRBD1. The CDR3 sequence is 13 residues long. Germline V CDR1 and CDR2: MNHNS, SASEGT. The CDR3 DNA sequence: TGTGCGACACGGGACAGGTTTAATTCACCCCTCCACTTT. Translated: CATRDRFNSPLHF.

The V call is TRBV2, the J call TRBJ2-1; 8 bases line up with TRBD1. Germline-derived CDR1 and CDR2 are SNHLY and FYNNEI. The CDR3 totals 12 residues. The V gene end was trimmed by 8 bases and the J gene end by 5 bases; junction bases not matched to a gene: 2. The chain's CDR3 is CASGQGNNEQFF. Here the CDR3 DNA reads TGTGCCAGCGGACAGGGCAACAATGAGCAGTTCTTC.

The J gene is TRBJ1-5, the V gene TRBV5-1, with 9 bases aligning to TRBD1. The J segment lost 4 bases and the V segment lost 9 bases, leaving 8 bases of the junction unmatched. The CDR3 is 14 amino acids. Per germline, CDR1 SGHRS and CDR2 YFSETQ. The DNA of the CDR3 is TGCGCCATTCCGGGACAGGGTAGAAATCAGCCCCAGCATTTT. As protein: CAIPGQGRNQPQHF.

The V call is TRBV30, the J call TRBJ2-1, with 10 bases aligning to TRBD1. V gave up 2 bases and J gave up 2 bases; unmatched junction bases: 6. The CDR3 sequence is 16 residues long. The germline CDR1 and CDR2 sequences are GTSNPN and SVGIG (reference sequence). CDR3 DNA: TGTGCCTGGAGTTCAACCGGGACAGGGGCCTACAATGAGCAGTTCTTC. Amino acid sequence: CAWSSTGTGAYNEQFF.

The chain combines TRBV6-5 with TRBJ1-6; tentatively, D is TRBD1 (6 bases). This CDR3 has 15 residues. The V end lost 6 bases, the J end lost 10 bases, and 19 bases lay between the germline ends. The germline V gene encodes CDR1 MNHEY and CDR2 SVGAGI. The CDR3 reads CASSRTQGYSSPLHF. The CDR3 DNA reads as TGTGCCAGCAGCCGTACACAGGGTTACTCCTCACCCCTCCACTTT.

CDR3 nucleotides: TGTGCCTGGAGTCTGTCTAGCGGGGGGGCCAATGAGCAGTTCTTC. Its translation is CAWSLSSGGANEQFF. The chain combines TRBV30 with TRBJ2-1; 12 bases are a match to TRBD2. The CDR3 has 15 residues. CDR1 is GTSNPN, CDR2 SVGIG, per germline (reference sequence). After removal of 2 bases from V and 6 bases from J, the junction contained 5 bases not matched to a gene.

The CDR3 loop reads CASSDPGTVSGNTIYF. CDR3 nucleotide sequence: TGTGCCAGCAGTGATCCGGGGACAGTCTCTGGAAACACCATATATTTT. The V and J genes are TRBV2 and TRBJ1-3, with 7 bases matching TRBD1. The V and J ends lost 3 bases and 0 bases, in that order; junction bases with no gene match: 5. The CDR3 is 16 residues long. The germline CDR1 and CDR2 sequences are SNHLY and FYNNEI. Filled out from reference TRBV2 and TRBJ1-3, the complete variable domain reads EPEVTQTPSHQVTQMGQEVILRCVPISNHLYFYWYRQILGQKVEFLVSFYNNEISEKSEIFDDQFSVERPDGSNFTLKIRSTKLEDSAMYFCASSDPGTVSGNTIYFGEGSWLTVV.

This chain connects TRBV4-1 to TRBJ1-5; TRBD1 matches 8 bases. Germline CDR1 MGHRA, CDR2 YSYEKL. The CDR3 is made up of 17 amino acids. With 0 bases clipped from V and 9 bases from J, the junction kept 13 bases outside the gene matches. CDR3 in DNA: TGCGCCAGCAGCCAAGATACAGGGGGTGAATTGATTGGGCCCCAGCATTTT. This encodes CASSQDTGGELIGPQHF.

The J gene is TRBJ2-1, the V gene TRBV27; D may be TRBD2 (6 bases). Trimming took 3 bases from V and 7 from J, leaving 10 bases between them. Germline loops: CDR1 MNHEY, CDR2 SMNVEV (reference sequence). The CDR3 consists of 13 residues. CDR3 region: CASSFGGGNEQFF. The CDR3, as DNA: TGTGCCAGCAGTTTCGGCGGAGGGAATGAGCAGTTCTTC.

There are a few counts of this clone. CDR3 in amino acids: CASSQDWRVQGAGEQYF. CDR3 coding DNA: TGCGCCAGCAGCCAAGATTGGAGGGTGCAGGGGGCGGGAGAGCAGTACTTC. The rearrangement uses TRBV4-1 and TRBJ2-7; 8 nucleotides agree with TRBD1. V lost 0 bases, J lost 7 bases, and 14 bases stayed unmatched. The CDR3 runs to 17 residues. Germline V gene lookup returns CDR1 MGHRA and CDR2 YSYEKL.

This chain connects TRBV5-6 to TRBJ2-3, with 9 bases identical to TRBD1. There are 16 residues in the CDR3. V trimming: 2 bases; J trimming: 0 bases; junction bases outside the gene matches: 4. Germline V gene sequence: CDR1 SGHDT, CDR2 YYEEEE. The CDR3 nucleotides read TGTGCCAGCAGCTTCGGGACAGGGCTTAGCACAGATACGCAGTATTTT. The encoded protein is CASSFGTGLSTDTQYF.

The gene calls are TRBV11-2 and TRBJ1-1; 7 bases line up with TRBD1. The length of the CDR3 is 18 residues. The germline V gene encodes CDR1 SGHAT and CDR2 FQNNGV. Losses at the gene ends were 1 base for V and 0 bases for J; bases not matched to a gene: 11. CDR3 sequence reads: CASSLGGLDRTMNTEAFF. CDR3 nucleotides: TGTGCCAGCAGCTTAGGGGGCTTGGACAGGACCATGAACACTGAAGCTTTCTTT.

The chain recombines TRBV6-1 with TRBJ1-5; TRBD1 is a possible D gene (6 bases). The germline CDR1 and CDR2 sequences are MNHNS and SASEGT. CDR3 length: 13 residues. Trimming removed 11 bases at V and 5 bases at J, with 16 bases between. As DNA, the CDR3 is TGTGCCGCGGGGGGGGCCTGGGATCAGCCCCAGCATTTT. Encoded protein: CAAGGAWDQPQHF.

This chain connects TRBV10-3 to TRBJ1-2; D is ambiguous. This CDR3 spans 14 amino acids. CDR1 is ENHRY and CDR2 is SYGVKD in the germline V gene. Trimming removed 4 bases from V and 0 bases from J, with 9 bases in between. Here the CDR3 DNA reads TGTGCCATCAGTGCCAGCGTTGCTAACTATGGCTACACCTTC. This translates into CAISASVANYGYTF.

The chain is built from TRBV27 and TRBJ2-7; D is uncertain. This CDR3 spans 12 amino acids. V was trimmed by 4 bases and J by 3 bases, leaving 7 bases between them. Looked up from germline, CDR1 is MNHEY and CDR2 is SMNVEV (reference sequence). CDR3 bases: TGTGCCAGCAGTTCGGTAGACTACGAGCAGTACTTC. Amino acids: CASSSVDYEQYF.

The chain combines TRBV29-1 with TRBJ1-2; TRBD1 aligns across 8 bases. With V trimmed by 7 bases and J by 3 bases, 4 bases remained unmatched. The V gene's germline CDR1 is SQVTM and CDR2 ANQGSEA. The length of the CDR3 is 12 residues. CDR3: CSGGTGDYGYTF. The CDR3 DNA sequence: TGCAGCGGAGGGACAGGCGACTATGGCTACACCTTC.

This clone was recorded once. The chain carries TRBV30 and TRBJ1-3; D gene uncertain. CDR1 is GTSNPN, CDR2 SVGIG, per germline (reference sequence). V was pared by 1 base and J by 1 base, with 8 bases between. This CDR3 contains 14 residues. In DNA, the CDR3 is TGTGCCTGGAGTGCCCCGGGATCTGGAAACACCATATATTTT. It codes for CAWSAPGSGNTIYF.

This clone was found a few times. The J gene is TRBJ2-3, the V gene TRBV5-1; D not resolved. Germline V lookup: CDR1 SGHRS, CDR2 YFSETQ. The CDR3 spans 14 residues. V lost 0 bases, J lost 0 bases, and 5 bases lay in between. The CDR3 spells CASSLDRSTDTQYF. The CDR3 DNA reads as TGCGCCAGCAGCTTGGACAGAAGCACAGATACGCAGTATTTT.

The chain links TRBV19 to TRBJ2-2, with TRBD1 matching 7 bases. The CDR3 spans 13 residues. Per germline, CDR1 LNHDA and CDR2 SQIVND (reference sequence). The V gene end was trimmed by 3 bases and the J gene end by 6 bases; junction bases not matched to a gene: 1. CDR3: CASSIGTAGELFF. CDR3 bases: TGTGCCAGTAGTATCGGGACAGCCGGGGAGCTGTTTTTT.

The rearrangement links TRBV5-1 to TRBJ2-1; D is perhaps TRBD1 (6 bases). CDR1 is SGHRS and CDR2 is YFSETQ in the germline V gene. The CDR3 totals 13 residues. V was shortened by 2 bases and J by 9 bases, with 12 bases between the two germline ends. In DNA form, the CDR3 reads TGCGCCAGCAGCTTCTACAGGGAAGGTGAGCAGTTCTTC. Translated, it gives CASSFYREGEQFF.

The chain has TRBV4-1 and TRBJ2-5; 7 nucleotides line up with TRBD2. The CDR3 is made up of 15 amino acids. Germline CDR1 and CDR2: MGHRA and YSYEKL. Trimming took 1 base from V and 1 from J; bases not matched to a gene: 3. The DNA for the CDR3 is TGCGCCAGCAGCCAAGGCCTAGCGGTCCAAGAGACCCAGTACTTC. It translates to CASSQGLAVQETQYF.

There are a few counts of this clone. The J gene is TRBJ2-1, the V gene TRBV19, with D perhaps matching TRBD1 (6 bases). Germline CDR1 and CDR2: LNHDA and SQIVND (reference sequence). Trimming took 3 bases from V and 4 from J, leaving 13 bases between them. The length of the CDR3 is 15 residues. CDR3 bases: TGTGCCAGTAGTATTGTGGGGGACACTTACAATGAGCAGTTCTTC. Amino acids: CASSIVGDTYNEQFF.

The chain links TRBV29-1 to TRBJ2-3; 8 nucleotides align to TRBD2. Trimming cost V 0 bases and J 1 base; bases outside gene matches: 9. Germline assignment: CDR1 SQVTM and CDR2 ANQGSEA. The CDR3 contains 17 residues. CDR3 in DNA: TGCAGCGTTGAAGATTGGGGTAGCGGGGACCGCACAGATACGCAGTATTTT. Encoded protein: CSVEDWGSGDRTDTQYF.

This clone has just a few counts. This sequence joins TRBV5-1 and TRBJ1-5; the D gene is possibly TRBD1 (5 bases). Germline lookup yields CDR1 SGHRS and CDR2 YFSETQ. There are 13 residues in the CDR3. Trimming pared 2 bases from V and 4 bases from J, leaving 7 bases between. In DNA, the CDR3 is TGCGCCAGCAGCTTCGACAGAAATCAGCCCCAGCATTTT. It is translated as CASSFDRNQPQHF.